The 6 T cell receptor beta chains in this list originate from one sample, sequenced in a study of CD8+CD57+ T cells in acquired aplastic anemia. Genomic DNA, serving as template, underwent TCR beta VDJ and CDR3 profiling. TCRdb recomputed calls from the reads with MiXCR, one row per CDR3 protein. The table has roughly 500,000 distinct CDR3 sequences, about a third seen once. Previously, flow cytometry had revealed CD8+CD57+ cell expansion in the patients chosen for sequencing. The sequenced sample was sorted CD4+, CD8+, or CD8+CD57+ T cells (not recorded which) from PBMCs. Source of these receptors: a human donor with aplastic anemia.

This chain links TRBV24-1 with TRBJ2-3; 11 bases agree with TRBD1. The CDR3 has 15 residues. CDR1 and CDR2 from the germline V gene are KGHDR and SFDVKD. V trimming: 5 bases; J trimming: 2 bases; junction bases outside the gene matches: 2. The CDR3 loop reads CATSAGQGDTDTQYF. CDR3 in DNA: TGTGCCACCAGTGCGGGACAGGGGGACACAGATACGCAGTATTTT.

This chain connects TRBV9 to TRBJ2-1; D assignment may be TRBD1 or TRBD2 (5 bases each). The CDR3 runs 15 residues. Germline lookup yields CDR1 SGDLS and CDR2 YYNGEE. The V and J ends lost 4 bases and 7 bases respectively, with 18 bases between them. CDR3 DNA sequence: TGTGCCAGCAGCCCCGGGACCGTGGTAGTAAATGAGCAGTTCTTC. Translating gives CASSPGTVVVNEQFF.

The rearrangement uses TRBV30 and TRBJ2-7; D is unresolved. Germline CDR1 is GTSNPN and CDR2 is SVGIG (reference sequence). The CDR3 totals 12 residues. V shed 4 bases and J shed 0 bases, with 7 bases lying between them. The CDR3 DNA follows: TGTGCCTGGAATTCGGGCTCCTACGAGCAGTACTTC. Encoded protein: CAWNSGSYEQYF.

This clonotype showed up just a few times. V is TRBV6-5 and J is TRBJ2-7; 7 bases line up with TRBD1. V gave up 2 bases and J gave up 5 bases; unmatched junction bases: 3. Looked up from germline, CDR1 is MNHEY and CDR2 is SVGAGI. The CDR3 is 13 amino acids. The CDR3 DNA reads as TGTGCCAGCAGTTACCTCGACAGGGACGAGCAGTACTTC. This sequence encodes CASSYLDRDEQYF.

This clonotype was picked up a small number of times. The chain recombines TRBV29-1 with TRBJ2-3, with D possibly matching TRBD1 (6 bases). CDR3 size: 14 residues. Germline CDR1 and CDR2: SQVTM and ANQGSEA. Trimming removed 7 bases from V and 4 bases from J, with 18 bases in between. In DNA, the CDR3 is TGCAGCGGAACGACTGGGGGCAGGCCAGATACGCAGTATTTT. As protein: CSGTTGGRPDTQYF.

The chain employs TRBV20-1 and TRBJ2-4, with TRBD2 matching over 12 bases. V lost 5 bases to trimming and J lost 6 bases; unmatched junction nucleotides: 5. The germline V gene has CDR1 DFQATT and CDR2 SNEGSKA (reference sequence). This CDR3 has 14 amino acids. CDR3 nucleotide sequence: TGCAGTGCTCTTCTAGCGGGAGGGCCAAACATTCAGTACTTC. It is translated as CSALLAGGPNIQYF.